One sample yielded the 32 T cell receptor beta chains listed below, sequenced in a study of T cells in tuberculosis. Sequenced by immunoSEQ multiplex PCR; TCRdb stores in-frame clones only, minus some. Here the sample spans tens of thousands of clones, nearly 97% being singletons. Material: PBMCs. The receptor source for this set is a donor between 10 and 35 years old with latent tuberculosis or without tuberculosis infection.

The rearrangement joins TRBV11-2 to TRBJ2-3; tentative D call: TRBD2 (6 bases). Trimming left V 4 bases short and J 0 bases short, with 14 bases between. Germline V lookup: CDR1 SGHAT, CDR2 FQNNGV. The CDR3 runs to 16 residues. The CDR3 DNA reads TGTGCCAGCAGCTCACGGCGGGGTTCTAGCACAGATACGCAGTATTTT. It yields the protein CASSSRRGSSTDTQYF.

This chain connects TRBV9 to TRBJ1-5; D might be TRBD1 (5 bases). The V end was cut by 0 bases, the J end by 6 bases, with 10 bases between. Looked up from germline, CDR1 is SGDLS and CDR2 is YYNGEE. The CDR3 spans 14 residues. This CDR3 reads CASSVGGGVQPQHF. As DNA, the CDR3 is TGTGCCAGCAGCGTAGGTGGAGGGGTTCAGCCCCAGCATTTT.

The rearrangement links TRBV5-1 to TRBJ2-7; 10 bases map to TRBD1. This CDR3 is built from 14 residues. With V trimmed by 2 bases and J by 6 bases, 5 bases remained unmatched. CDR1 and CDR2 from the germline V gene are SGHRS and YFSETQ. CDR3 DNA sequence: TGCGCCAGCAGCTTATCCGGGACAGGGGTCGAGCAGTACTTC. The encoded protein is CASSLSGTGVEQYF.

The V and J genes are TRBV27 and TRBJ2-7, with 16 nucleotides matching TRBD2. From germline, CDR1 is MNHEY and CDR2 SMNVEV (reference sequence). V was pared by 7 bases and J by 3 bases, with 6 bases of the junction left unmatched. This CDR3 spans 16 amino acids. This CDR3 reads CASTGTSGGAFYEQYF. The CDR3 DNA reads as TGTGCCAGCACCGGGACTAGCGGGGGGGCCTTCTACGAGCAGTACTTC.

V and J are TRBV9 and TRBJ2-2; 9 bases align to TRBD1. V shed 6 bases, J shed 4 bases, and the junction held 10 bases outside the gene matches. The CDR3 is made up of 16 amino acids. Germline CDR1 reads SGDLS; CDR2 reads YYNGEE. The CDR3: CASTDRTGGSTGELFF. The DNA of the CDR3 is TGTGCCAGCACCGACCGAACAGGGGGCAGCACCGGGGAGCTGTTTTTT.

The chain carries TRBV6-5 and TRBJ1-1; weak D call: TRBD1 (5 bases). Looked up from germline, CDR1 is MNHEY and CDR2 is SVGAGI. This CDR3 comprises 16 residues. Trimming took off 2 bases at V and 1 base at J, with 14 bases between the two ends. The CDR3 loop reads CASSYRTSGGNTEAFF. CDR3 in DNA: TGTGCCAGCAGTTACCGGACGTCGGGGGGGAACACTGAAGCTTTCTTT.

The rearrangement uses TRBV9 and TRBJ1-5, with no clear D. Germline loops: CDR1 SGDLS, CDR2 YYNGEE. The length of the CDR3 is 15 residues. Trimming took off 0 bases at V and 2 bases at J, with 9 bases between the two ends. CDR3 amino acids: CASSVGPGGNQPQHF. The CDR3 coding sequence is TGTGCCAGCAGCGTAGGTCCCGGGGGCAATCAGCCCCAGCATTTT.

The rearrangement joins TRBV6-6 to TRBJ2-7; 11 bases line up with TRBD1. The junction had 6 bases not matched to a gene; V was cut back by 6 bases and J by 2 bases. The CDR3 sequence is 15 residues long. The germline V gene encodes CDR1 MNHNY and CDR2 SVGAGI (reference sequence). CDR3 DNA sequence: TGTGCCAGCAGCCCGCCGGGACAGGGGGCCTACGAGCAGTACTTC. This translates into CASSPPGQGAYEQYF.

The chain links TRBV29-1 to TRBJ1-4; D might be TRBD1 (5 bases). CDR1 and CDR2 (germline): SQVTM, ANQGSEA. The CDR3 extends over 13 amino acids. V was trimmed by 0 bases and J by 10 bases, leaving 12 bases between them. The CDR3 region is CSVEEGLGGKLFF. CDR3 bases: TGCAGCGTTGAAGAGGGGTTGGGGGGAAAACTGTTTTTT.

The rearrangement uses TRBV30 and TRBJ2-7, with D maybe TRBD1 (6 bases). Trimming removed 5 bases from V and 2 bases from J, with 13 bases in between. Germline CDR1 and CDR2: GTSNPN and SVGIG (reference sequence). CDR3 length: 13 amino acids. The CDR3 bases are TGTGCCTGGCCATCCCCAGGGGCCTACGAGCAGTACTTC. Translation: CAWPSPGAYEQYF.

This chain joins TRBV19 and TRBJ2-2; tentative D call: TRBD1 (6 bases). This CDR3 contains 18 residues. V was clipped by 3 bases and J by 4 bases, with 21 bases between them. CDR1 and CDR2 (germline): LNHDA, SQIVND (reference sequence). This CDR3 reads CASSIGGISRGFTGELFF. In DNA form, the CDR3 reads TGTGCCAGTAGTATTGGGGGCATCTCTCGGGGATTCACCGGGGAGCTGTTTTTT. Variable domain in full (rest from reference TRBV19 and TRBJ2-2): DGGITQSPKYLFRKEGQNVTLSCEQNLNHDAMYWYRQDPGQGLRLIYYSQIVNDFQKGDIAEGYSVSREKKESFPLTVTSAQKNPTAFYLCASSIGGISRGFTGELFFGEGSRLTVL.

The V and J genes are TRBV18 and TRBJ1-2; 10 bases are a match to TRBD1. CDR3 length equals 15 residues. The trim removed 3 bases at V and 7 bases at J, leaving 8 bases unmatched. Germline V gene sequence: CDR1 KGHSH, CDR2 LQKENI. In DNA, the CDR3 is TGTGCCAGCTCACCCGACATGACAGGGGGCATTGGCTACACCTTC. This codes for CASSPDMTGGIGYTF.

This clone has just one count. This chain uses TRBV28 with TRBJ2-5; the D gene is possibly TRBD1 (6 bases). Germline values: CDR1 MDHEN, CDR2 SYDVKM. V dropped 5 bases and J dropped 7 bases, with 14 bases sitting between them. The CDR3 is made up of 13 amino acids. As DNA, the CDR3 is TGTGCCAGCAGTCTAACAGGGCCGGTGACCCAGTACTTC. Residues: CASSLTGPVTQYF.

Here the CDR3 DNA reads TGTGCCATCAGTGCCGGGACAGGGATTCAGCCCCAGCATTTT. Translating it yields CAISAGTGIQPQHF. The rearrangement uses TRBV10-3 and TRBJ1-5, with 9 bases fitting TRBD1. The CDR3 sequence is 14 residues long. J was trimmed by 6 bases and V by 4 bases; bases with no gene match: 4. Germline values: CDR1 ENHRY, CDR2 SYGVKD.

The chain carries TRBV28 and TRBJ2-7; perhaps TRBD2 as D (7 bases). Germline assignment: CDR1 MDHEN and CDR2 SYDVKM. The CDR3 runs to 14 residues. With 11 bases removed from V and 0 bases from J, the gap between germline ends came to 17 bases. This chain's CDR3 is CAWGGGAYSYEQYF. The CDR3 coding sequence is TGTGCCTGGGGAGGGGGTGCATACTCCTACGAGCAGTACTTC.

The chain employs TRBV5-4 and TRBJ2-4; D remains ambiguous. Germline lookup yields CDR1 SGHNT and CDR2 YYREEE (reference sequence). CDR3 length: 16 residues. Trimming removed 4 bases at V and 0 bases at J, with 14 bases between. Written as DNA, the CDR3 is TGTGCCAGCAGCCGCGCGGAGTTTCTAGCCAAAAACATTCAGTACTTC. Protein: CASSRAEFLAKNIQYF.

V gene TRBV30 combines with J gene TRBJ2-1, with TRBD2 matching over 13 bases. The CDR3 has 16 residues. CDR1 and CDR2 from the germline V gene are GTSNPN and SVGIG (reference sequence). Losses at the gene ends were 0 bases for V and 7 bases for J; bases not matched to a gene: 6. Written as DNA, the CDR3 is TGTGCCTGGAGTGTCGGACTAGCGGGGGTCGGGAATGAGCAGTTCTTC. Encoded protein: CAWSVGLAGVGNEQFF. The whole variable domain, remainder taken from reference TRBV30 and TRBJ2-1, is SQTIHQWPATLVQPVGSPLSLECTVEGTSNPNLYWYRQAAGRGLQLLFYSVGIGQISSEVPQNLSASRPQDRQFILSSKKLLLSDSGFYLCAWSVGLAGVGNEQFFGPGTRLTVL.

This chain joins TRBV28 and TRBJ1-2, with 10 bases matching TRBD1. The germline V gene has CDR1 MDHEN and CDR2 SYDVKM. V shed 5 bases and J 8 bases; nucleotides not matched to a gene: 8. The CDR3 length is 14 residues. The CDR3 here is CASSTSGTGVGYTF. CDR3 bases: TGTGCCAGCAGTACTTCCGGGACAGGGGTCGGCTACACCTTC.

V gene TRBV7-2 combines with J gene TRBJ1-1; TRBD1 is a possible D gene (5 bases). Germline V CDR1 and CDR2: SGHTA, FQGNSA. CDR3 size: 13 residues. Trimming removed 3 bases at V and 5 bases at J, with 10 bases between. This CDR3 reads CASSFGGLTEAFF. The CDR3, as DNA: TGTGCCAGCAGCTTCGGGGGATTAACTGAAGCTTTCTTT.

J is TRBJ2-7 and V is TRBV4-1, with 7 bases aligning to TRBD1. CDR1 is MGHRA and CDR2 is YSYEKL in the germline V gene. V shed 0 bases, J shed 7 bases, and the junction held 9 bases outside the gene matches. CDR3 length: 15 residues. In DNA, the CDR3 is TGCGCCAGCAGCCAAGACTTAGGGGGCGCCTTGGAGCAGTACTTC. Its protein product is CASSQDLGGALEQYF.

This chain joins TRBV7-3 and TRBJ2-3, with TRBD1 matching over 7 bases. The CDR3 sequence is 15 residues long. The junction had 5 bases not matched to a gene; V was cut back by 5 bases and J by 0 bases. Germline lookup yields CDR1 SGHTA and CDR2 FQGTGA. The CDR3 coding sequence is TGTGCCAGCAGCCCGGGGACAGCAAGCACAGATACGCAGTATTTT. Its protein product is CASSPGTASTDTQYF.

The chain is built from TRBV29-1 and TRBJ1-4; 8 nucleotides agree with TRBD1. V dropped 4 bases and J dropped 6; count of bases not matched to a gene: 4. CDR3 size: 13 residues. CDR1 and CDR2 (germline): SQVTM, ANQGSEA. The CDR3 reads CSVGGTGDEKLFF. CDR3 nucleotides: TGCAGCGTTGGGGGGACAGGCGATGAAAAACTGTTTTTT.

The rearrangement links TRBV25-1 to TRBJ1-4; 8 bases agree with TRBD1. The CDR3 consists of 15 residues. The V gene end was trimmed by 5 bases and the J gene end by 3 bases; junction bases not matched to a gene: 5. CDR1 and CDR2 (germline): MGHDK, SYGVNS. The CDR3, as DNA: TGTGCCAGCAGTAAAGGACAGGGCCCTAATGAAAAACTGTTTTTT. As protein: CASSKGQGPNEKLFF.

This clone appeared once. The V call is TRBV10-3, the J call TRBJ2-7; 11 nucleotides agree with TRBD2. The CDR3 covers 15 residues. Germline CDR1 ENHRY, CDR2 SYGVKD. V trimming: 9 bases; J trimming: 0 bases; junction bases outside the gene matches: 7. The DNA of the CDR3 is TGTGCCATACTACTGACTAGCGGGGACTCCTACGAGCAGTACTTC. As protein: CAILLTSGDSYEQYF.

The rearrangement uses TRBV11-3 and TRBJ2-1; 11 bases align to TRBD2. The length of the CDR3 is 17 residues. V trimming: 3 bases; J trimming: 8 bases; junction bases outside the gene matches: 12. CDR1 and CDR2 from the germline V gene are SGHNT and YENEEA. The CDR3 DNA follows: TGTGCCAGCAGCTTTCGCCCCACTAGCGGGGGTGGGGATGAGCAGTTCTTC. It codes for CASSFRPTSGGGDEQFF.

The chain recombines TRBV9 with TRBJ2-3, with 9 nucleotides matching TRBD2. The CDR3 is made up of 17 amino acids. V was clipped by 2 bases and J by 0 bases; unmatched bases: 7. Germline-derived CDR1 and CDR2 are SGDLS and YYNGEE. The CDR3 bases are TGTGCCAGCAGCGTCGGTAGCGGGGGCTTTAGCACAGATACGCAGTATTTT. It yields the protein CASSVGSGGFSTDTQYF.

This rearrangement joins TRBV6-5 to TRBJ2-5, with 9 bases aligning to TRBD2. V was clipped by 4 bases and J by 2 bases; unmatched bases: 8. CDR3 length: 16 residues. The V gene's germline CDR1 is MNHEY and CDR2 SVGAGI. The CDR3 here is CASSWGGGDLQETQYF. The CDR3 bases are TGTGCCAGCAGTTGGGGCGGGGGGGACCTACAAGAGACCCAGTACTTC.

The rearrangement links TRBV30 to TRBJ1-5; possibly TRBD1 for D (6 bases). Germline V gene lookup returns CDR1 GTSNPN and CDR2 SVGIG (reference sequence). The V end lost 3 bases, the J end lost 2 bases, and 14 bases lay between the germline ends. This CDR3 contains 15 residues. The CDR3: CAWSARRQGNQPQHF. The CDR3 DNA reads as TGTGCCTGGAGCGCCAGGCGACAGGGCAATCAGCCCCAGCATTTT.

CDR3 protein: CAWSARSYNEQFF. CDR3 nucleotides: TGTGCCTGGAGTGCACGGAGCTACAATGAGCAGTTCTTC. The chain joins TRBV30 to TRBJ2-1; D is unclear. Germline V gives CDR1 GTSNPN, CDR2 SVGIG (reference sequence). Trimming removed 1 base at V and 3 bases at J, with 7 bases between. The CDR3 length is 13 residues.

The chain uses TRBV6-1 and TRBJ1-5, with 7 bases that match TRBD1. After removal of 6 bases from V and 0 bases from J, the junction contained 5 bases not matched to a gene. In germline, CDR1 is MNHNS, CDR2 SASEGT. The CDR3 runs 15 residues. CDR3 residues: CASSGGQSSNQPQHF. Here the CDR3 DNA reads TGTGCCAGCAGCGGGGGACAGTCTAGCAATCAGCCCCAGCATTTT.

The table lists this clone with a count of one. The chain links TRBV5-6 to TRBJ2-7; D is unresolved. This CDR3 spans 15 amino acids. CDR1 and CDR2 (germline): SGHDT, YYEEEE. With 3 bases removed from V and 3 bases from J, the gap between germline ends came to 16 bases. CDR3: CASSSPARTNYEQYF. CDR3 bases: TGTGCCAGCAGCTCGCCCGCACGAACAAACTACGAGCAGTACTTC.

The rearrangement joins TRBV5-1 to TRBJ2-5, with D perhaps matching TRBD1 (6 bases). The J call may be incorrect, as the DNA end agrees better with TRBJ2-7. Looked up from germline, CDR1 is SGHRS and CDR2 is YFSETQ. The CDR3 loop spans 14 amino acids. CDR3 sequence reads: CASSPGHTSYEQYF. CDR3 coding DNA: TGCGCCAGCAGCCCGGGACACACTTCCTACGAGCAGTACTTC.